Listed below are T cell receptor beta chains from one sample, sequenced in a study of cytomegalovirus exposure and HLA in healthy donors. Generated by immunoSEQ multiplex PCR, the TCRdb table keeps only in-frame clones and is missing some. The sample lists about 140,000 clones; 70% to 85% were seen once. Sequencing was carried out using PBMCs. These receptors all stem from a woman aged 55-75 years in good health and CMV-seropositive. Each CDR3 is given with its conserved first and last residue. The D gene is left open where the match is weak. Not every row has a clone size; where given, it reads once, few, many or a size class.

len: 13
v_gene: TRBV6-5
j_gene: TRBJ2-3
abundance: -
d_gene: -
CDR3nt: TGTGCCAGCAGTTATGGAAGACTAAATACGCAGTATTTT
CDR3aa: CASSYGRLNTQYF

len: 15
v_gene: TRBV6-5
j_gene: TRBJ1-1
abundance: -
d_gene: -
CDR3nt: TGTGCCAGCAGTTACGGCAGGACTAGGAACACTGAAGCTTTCTTT
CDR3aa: CASSYGRTRNTEAFF

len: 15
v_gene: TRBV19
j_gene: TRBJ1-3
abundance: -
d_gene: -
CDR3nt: TGTGCCAGTAACTCCCGACACGTCTCTGGAAACACCATATATTTT
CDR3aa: CASNSRHVSGNTIYF

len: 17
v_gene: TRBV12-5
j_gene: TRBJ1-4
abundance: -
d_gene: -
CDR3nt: TGTGCTAGTGGTTTGGTATTCTGGCGGAGGGACGGGGAAAAACTGTTTTTT
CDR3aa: CASGLVFWRRDGEKLFF

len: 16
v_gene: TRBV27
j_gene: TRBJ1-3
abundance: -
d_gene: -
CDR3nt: TGTGCCAGCAGTCTCGAGAGGCCGGGATCTGGAAACACCATATATTTT
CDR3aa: CASSLERPGSGNTIYF

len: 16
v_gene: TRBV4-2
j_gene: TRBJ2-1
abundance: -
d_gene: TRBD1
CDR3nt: TGTGCCAGCAGCCCGACAGGGATAAGGTCCTACAATGAGCAGTTCTTC
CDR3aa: CASSPTGIRSYNEQFF

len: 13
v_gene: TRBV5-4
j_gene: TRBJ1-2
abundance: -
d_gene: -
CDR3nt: TGTGCCAGCAGCCCAGGCGGGGGCTATGGCTACACCTTC
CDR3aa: CASSPGGGYGYTF

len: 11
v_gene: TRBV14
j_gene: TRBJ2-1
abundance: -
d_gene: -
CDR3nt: TGTGCCAGCAGCCAAGTATATGAGCAGTTCTTC
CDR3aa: CASSQVYEQFF

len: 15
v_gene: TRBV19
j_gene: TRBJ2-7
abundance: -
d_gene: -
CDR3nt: TGTGCCAGTAGTATAGGTAGCGGTTTATCCTACGAGCAGTACTTC
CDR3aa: CASSIGSGLSYEQYF

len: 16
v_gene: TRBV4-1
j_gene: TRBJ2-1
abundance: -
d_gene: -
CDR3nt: TGCGCCAGCAGCCAAGATTTGGACACTCCCCCGTATGAGCAGTTCTTC
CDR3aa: CASSQDLDTPPYEQFF

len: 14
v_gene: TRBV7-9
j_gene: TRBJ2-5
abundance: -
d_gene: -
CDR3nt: TGTGCCAGCGCTTCTTCTGGGCAGCAAGAGACCCAGTACTTC
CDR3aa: CASASSGQQETQYF

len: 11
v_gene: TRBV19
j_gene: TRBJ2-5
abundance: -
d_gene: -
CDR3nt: TGTGCCAGTAGTATCTATGAGACCCAGTACTTC
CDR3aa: CASSIYETQYF

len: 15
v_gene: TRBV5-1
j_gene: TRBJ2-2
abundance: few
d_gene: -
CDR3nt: TGCGCCAGCAGCTTGGTTAGCGTCTTTACCGGGGAGCTGTTTTTT
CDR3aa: CASSLVSVFTGELFF

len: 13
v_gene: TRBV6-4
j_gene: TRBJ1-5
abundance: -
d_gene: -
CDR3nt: TGTGCCAGCAGTGAACAGCTTAATCAGCCCCAGCATTTT
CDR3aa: CASSEQLNQPQHF

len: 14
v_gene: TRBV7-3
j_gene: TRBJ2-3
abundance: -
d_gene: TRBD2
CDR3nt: TGTGCCAGCAGCTTAGCTAGCGGGAGTGATACGCAGTATTTT
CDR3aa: CASSLASGSDTQYF

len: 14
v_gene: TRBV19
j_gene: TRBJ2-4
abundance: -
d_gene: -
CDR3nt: TGTGCCAGTAGTATACTCTCCCAGGGTAGCATTCAGTACTTC
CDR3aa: CASSILSQGSIQYF

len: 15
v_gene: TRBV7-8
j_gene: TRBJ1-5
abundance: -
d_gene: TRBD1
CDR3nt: TGTGCCAGCAGCTGGACAGGGGGCGTCGATCAGCCCCAGCATTTT
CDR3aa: CASSWTGGVDQPQHF

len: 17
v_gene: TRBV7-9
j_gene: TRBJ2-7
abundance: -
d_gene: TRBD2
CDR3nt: TGTGCCAGCAGCTCGGGGACTAGCGGGAGGCTGATCTACGAGCAGTACTTC
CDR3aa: CASSSGTSGRLIYEQYF

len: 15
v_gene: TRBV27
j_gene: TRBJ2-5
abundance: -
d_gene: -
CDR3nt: TGTGCCACCTCGTCGTGGGGGGATGAACAAGAGACCCAGTACTTC
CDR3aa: CATSSWGDEQETQYF

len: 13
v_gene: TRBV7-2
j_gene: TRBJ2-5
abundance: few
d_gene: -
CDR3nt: TGTGCCAGCAGCTTTGACAGGCAAGAGACCCAGTACTTC
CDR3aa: CASSFDRQETQYF

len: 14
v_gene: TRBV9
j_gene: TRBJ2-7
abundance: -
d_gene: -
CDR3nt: TGTGCCAGCAGCAGTGGTACTCCTCCTCTCGAGCAGTACTTC
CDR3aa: CASSSGTPPLEQYF

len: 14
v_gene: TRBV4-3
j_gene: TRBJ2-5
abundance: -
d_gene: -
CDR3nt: TGCGCCAGCAGCCAGACGGTCAACGGGGAGACCCAGTACTTC
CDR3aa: CASSQTVNGETQYF

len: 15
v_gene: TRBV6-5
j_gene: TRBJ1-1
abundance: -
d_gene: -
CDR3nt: TGTGCCAGCAGTTACCTCGCAGGGCGGAACACTGAAGCTTTCTTT
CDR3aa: CASSYLAGRNTEAFF

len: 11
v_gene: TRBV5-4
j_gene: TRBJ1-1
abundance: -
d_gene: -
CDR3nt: TGTGCCAGCAGCTTGGACAGGGTAGCTTTCTTT
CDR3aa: CASSLDRVAFF

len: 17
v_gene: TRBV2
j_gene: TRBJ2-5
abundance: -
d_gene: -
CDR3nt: TGTGCCAGCAGACGATACCTTGAACTGAGGGCCCAAGAGACCCAGTACTTC
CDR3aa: CASRRYLELRAQETQYF

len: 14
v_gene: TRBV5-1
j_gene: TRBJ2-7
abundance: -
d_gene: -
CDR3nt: TGCGCCAGCAGCTTTCGGACAGAAGCCTACGAGCAGTACTTC
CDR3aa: CASSFRTEAYEQYF

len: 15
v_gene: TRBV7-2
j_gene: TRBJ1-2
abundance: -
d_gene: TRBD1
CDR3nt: TGTGCCAGCAGCTTAGCTACCAGGGGGCGCGAAGGCTACACCTTC
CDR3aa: CASSLATRGREGYTF

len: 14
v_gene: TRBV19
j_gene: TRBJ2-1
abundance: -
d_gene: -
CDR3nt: TGTGCCAGTAGTATATCGGGGGACCTGGATGAGCAGTTCTTC
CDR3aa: CASSISGDLDEQFF

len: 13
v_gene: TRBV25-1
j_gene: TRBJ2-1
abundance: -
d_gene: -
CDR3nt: TGTGCCAGCAGTGATTTACCCGGCAATGAGCAGTTCTTC
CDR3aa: CASSDLPGNEQFF

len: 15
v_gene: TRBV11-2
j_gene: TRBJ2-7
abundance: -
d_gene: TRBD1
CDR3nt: TGTGCCAGCAGCTCGGGACAGGGTATTTCTCTGGAGCAGTACTTC
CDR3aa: CASSSGQGISLEQYF

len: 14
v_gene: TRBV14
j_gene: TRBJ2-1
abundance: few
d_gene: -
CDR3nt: TGTGCCAGCAGTCTCTTGGGGGGAAACAATGAGCAGTTCTTC
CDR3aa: CASSLLGGNNEQFF

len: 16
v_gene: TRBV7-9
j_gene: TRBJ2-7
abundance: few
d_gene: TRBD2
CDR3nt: TGTGCCAGCAGCTTAGGCCTAGCGGGAGGCGTCGACGAGCAGTACTTC
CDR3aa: CASSLGLAGGVDEQYF

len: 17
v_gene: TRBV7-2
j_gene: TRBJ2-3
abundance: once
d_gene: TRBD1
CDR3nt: TGTGCCAGCAGCTTAGGGGGACAGGGGGTCATCACAGATACGCAGTATTTT
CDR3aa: CASSLGGQGVITDTQYF

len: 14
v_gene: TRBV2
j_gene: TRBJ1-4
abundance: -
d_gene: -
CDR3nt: TGTGCCAGGCAGTTTAGGCCCGGGGATGAAAAACTGTTTTTT
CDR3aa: CARQFRPGDEKLFF

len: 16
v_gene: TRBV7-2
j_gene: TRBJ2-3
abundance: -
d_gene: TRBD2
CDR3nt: TGTGCCAGCAGCCAAGGACTAGCGGGAGGACTAGATACGCAGTATTTT
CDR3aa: CASSQGLAGGLDTQYF

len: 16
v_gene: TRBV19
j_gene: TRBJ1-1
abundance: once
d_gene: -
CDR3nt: TGTGCCAGTAGTATAGAAGGGGGACGGACGAACACTGAAGCTTTCTTT
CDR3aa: CASSIEGGRTNTEAFF

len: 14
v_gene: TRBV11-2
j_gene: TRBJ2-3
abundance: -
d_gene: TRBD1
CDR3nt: TGTGCCAGCAGCGTCGGACAGGGAGCAGATACGCAGTATTTT
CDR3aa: CASSVGQGADTQYF

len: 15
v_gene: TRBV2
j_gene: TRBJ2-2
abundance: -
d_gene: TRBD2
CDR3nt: TGTGCCAGCAGCGTAGCCCCGGGACTAGCCGGGGAGCTGTTTTTT
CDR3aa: CASSVAPGLAGELFF

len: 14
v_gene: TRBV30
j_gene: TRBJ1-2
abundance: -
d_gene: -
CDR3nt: TGTGCCTGGAATTTTAATGACGGGTTCTATGGCTACACCTTC
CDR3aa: CAWNFNDGFYGYTF

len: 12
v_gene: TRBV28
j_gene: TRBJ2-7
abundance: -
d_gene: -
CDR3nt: TGTGCCAGCAGTTTCGCTACTGGGCGGCAGTACTTC
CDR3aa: CASSFATGRQYF

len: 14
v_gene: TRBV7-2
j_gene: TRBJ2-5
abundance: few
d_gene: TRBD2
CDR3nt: TGTGCCAGCAGCTCTAGCGGGAGATGGGAGACCCAGTACTTC
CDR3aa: CASSSSGRWETQYF

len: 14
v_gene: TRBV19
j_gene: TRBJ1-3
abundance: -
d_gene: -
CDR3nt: TGTGCCAGTAGCACAGGGTATTCTGGAAACACCATATATTTT
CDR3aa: CASSTGYSGNTIYF

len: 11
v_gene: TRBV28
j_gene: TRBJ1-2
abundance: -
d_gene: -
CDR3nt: TGTGCCAGCGGTAACAGGGATGGCTACACCTTC
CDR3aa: CASGNRDGYTF

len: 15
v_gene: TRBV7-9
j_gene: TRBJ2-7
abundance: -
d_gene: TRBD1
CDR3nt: TGTGCCAGCAGCTTAGTTAGGGCGACAGGGGCTGTGCAGTACTTC
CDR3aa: CASSLVRATGAVQYF

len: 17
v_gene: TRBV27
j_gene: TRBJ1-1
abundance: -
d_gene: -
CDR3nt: TGTGCCAGCAGTTTGGGGCAGGGAGTGGCGGGGGGCACTGAAGCTTTCTTT
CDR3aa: CASSLGQGVAGGTEAFF

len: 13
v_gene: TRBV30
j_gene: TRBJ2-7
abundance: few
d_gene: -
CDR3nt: TGTGCCTGGAGTGTCAATAGCGCCTACGAGCAGTACTTC
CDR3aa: CAWSVNSAYEQYF

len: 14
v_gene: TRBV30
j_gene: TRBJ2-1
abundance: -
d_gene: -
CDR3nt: TGTGCCTGGAGGGTACTTACTGGCTACAATGAGCAGTTCTTC
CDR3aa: CAWRVLTGYNEQFF

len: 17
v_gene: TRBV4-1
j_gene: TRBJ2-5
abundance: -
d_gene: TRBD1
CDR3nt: TGCGCCAGCAGCCACTTCGCGGGACAGGGGGCTGGAGAGACCCAGTACTTC
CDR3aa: CASSHFAGQGAGETQYF

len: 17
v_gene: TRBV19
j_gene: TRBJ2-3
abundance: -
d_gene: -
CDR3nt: TGTGCCAGTACTCCCGGCCCCGGGACTCGACTCACAGATACGCAGTATTTT
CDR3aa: CASTPGPGTRLTDTQYF

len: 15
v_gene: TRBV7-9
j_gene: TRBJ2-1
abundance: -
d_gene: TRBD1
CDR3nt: TGTGCCAGCAGCTTAAGGGGGACAGTATACAATGAGCAGTTCTTC
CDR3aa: CASSLRGTVYNEQFF

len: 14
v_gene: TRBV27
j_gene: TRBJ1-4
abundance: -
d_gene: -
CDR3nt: TGTGCCAGCAGCCAAGACTTCGTCGTTGGAAAACTGTTTTTT
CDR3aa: CASSQDFVVGKLFF

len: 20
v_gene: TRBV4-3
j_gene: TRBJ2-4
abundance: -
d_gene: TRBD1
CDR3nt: TGCGCCAGCAGCCAAGATGGGTCTATGGCAGGGGGCATGGCCAAAAACATTCAGTACTTC
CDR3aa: CASSQDGSMAGGMAKNIQYF

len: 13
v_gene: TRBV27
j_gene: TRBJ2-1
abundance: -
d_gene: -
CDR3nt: TGTGCCAGTGGGGGGTCTAGCCCCCATGAGCAGTTCTTC
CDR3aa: CASGGSSPHEQFF

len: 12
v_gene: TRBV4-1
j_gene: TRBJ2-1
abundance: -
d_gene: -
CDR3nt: TGCGCCAGCAGCCAAGAGAGTGGTGAGCAGTTCTTC
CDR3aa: CASSQESGEQFF

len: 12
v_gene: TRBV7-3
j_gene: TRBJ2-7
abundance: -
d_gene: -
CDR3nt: TGTGCCAGCAGCCCTCGTACGGGCGAGCAGTACTTC
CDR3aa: CASSPRTGEQYF

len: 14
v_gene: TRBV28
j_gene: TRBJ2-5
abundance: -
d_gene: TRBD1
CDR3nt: TGTGCCAGCAGTTTATCCCCGGGACAGGGGGCCCAGTACTTC
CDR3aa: CASSLSPGQGAQYF

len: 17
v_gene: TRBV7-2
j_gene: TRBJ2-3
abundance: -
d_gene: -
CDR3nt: TGTGCCAGCAGCTTGATATCTGGGGGCGGGCCCACAGATACGCAGTATTTT
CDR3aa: CASSLISGGGPTDTQYF

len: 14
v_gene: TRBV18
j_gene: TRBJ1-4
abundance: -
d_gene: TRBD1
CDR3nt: TGTGCCAGCTCACCTCGGGACAGTAATGAAAAACTGTTTTTT
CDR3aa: CASSPRDSNEKLFF

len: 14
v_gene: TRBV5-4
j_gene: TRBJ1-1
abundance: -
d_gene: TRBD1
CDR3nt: TGTGCCAGCAGCGTACAGGGGCTGAACACTGAAGCTTTCTTT
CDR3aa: CASSVQGLNTEAFF